This T cell receptor beta chain was profiled in a study of blood T cell repertoires in COVID-19. Overall study: The United States, Italy and Spain supplied acute and convalescent COVID-19 samples. Sources were T cells, B-cell-depleted T cells, or PBMCs; the material itself was cDNA or gDNA.

Using immunoSEQ multiplex PCR, the repertoire was profiled, and TCRdb retains in-frame clones only, with some absent. The sample consists of about 490,000 clones, 75% to 90% of them appearing once. The sequencing input was peripheral blood. The receptor comes from a human donor in a cohort sampled during active COVID-19.

The CDR3 DNA follows: TGTGCCTGGAGTGTATCGGTCAGGTTCCCGGTAGGGGCCAACGTCCTGACTTTC. It codes for CAWSVSVRFPVGANVLTF. J is TRBJ2-6 and V is TRBV30; D is uncertain. Germline loops: CDR1 GTSNPN, CDR2 SVGIG (reference sequence). Trimming removed 0 bases at V and 4 bases at J, with 19 bases between. There are 18 residues in the CDR3. The variable domain in full, with the rest retrieved from reference TRBV30 and TRBJ2-6, is SQTIHQWPATLVQPVGSPLSLECTVEGTSNPNLYWYRQAAGRGLQLLFYSVGIGQISSEVPQNLSASRPQDRQFILSSKKLLLSDSGFYLCAWSVSVRFPVGANVLTFGAGSRLTVL.